These 31 T cell receptor beta chains came from one sample sequenced in a study of CD8+ T cells in alopecia areata (dated by TCRdb to 2017 to 2018). Libraries were built with the immunoSEQ multiplex PCR assay. RNA was extracted from all samples and reverse transcribed into cDNA as template for TCR sequencing. The table was pulled from immuneACCESS by TCRdb, which kept in-frame rearrangements only. Such tables lose some clones; where checked, under half of the loss comes from unresolved V genes, and the rest has no known cause. In all, the sample holds 110,000 or so clones, and about 54% of those were seen once. About 31% of the sample lies in the top ten. The label giving this sample's time point can be read as: less than five weeks on oral tofacitinib. The treatment or condition label for this specimen denotes: oral pan-JAK inhibitor, 5-10 mg twice daily. This specimen was CD8+ T cells sorted from blood, taken at week 4, from a patient treated with tofacitinib. These receptors originate from a human donor with alopecia areata.

The gene calls are TRBV30 and TRBJ1-5; 8 nucleotides line up with TRBD1. Germline V gene lookup returns CDR1 GTSNPN and CDR2 SVGIG (reference sequence). This CDR3 spans 13 amino acids. V lost 1 base, J lost 10 bases, and 6 bases stayed unmatched. The CDR3 DNA sequence: TGTGCCTGGAGTGGTGAACAGGGGGGTCCCCAGCATTTT. This gives the protein CAWSGEQGGPQHF.

Comments on this clone: The sample carries other DNA sequences with the same CDR3. The V and J genes are TRBV7-9 and TRBJ1-1; D is unclear. The length of the CDR3 is 13 residues. From germline, CDR1 is SEHNR and CDR2 FQNEAQ (reference sequence). The V and J ends lost 1 base and 1 base respectively, with 4 bases between them. The CDR3 sequence is CASSLDPNTEAFF. The CDR3 DNA is TGTGCCAGCAGCTTAGACCCGAACACTGAAGCTTTCTTT.

V and J are TRBV7-8 and TRBJ2-5, with unresolved D. From germline, CDR1 is SGHVS and CDR2 FQNEAQ. Trimming cost V 1 base and J 5 bases, with 20 bases left between them. The CDR3 contains 17 residues. The CDR3 loop is CASSLGPIFGRAETQYF. DNA for the CDR3: TGTGCCAGCAGCTTAGGACCAATCTTTGGCCGGGCGGAGACCCAGTACTTC.

CDR3 in DNA: TGCAGCGCGGCAAGTGGGACTCTCAATGAGCAGTTCTTC. It encodes CSAASGTLNEQFF. The gene calls are TRBV29-1 and TRBJ2-1; TRBD2 might be the D (6 bases). Germline-derived CDR1 and CDR2 are SQVTM and ANQGSEA. The length of the CDR3 is 13 residues. The V end was cut by 7 bases, the J end by 6 bases, with 16 bases between.

The chain recombines TRBV5-6 with TRBJ2-6; 8 bases are a match to TRBD1. V lost 4 bases, J lost 2 bases, and 2 bases stayed unmatched. Germline assignment: CDR1 SGHDT and CDR2 YYEEEE. The CDR3 has 15 residues. This chain's CDR3 is CASSGQGAGANVLTF. CDR3 coding DNA: TGTGCCAGCAGCGGACAGGGTGCTGGGGCCAACGTCCTGACTTTC.

The chain has TRBV27 and TRBJ2-7; 7 bases are shared with TRBD1. Germline CDR1 and CDR2: MNHEY and SMNVEV (reference sequence). J was trimmed by 1 base and V by 7 bases; bases with no gene match: 4. The CDR3 loop spans 13 amino acids. The CDR3 coding sequence is TGTGCCAGCATCGGGGACAGATCCTACGAGCAGTACTTC. This encodes CASIGDRSYEQYF.

The chain uses TRBV5-6 and TRBJ1-6; possibly TRBD1 for D (5 bases). V was shortened by 4 bases and J by 6 bases, with 11 bases between the two germline ends. The CDR3 has 14 amino acids. The germline gives CDR1 SGHDT, CDR2 YYEEEE. The CDR3 reads CASSPGTANSPLHF. CDR3 nucleotide sequence: TGTGCCAGCAGCCCCGGGACGGCTAATTCACCCCTCCACTTT.

The chain is built from TRBV14 and TRBJ2-3, with 10 positions matching TRBD2. V dropped 4 bases and J dropped 2; count of bases not matched to a gene: 9. The CDR3 has 17 residues. Germline V gene data show CDR1 as SGHDN and CDR2 as FVKESK. CDR3 sequence (DNA): TGTGCCAGCAGCCCCCTTATGCTAGCGGGGGACACAGATACGCAGTATTTT. This gives the protein CASSPLMLAGDTDTQYF.

This chain uses TRBV30 with TRBJ2-1; unclear D gene. In germline, CDR1 is GTSNPN, CDR2 SVGIG (reference sequence). This CDR3 has 11 amino acids. V lost 0 bases and J 10 bases, leaving 7 bases between the germline ends. Here the CDR3 reads CAWSVIGEQFF. The CDR3 DNA reads TGTGCCTGGAGTGTAATTGGGGAGCAGTTCTTC.

The chain employs TRBV30 and TRBJ1-6; D uncertain. Germline loops: CDR1 GTSNPN, CDR2 SVGIG (reference sequence). There are 15 residues in the CDR3. V was trimmed by 2 bases and J by 9 bases, leaving 17 bases between them. In nucleotides, the CDR3 is TGTGCCTGGAGTCCCCCGCGATCGCTCGCTTCACCCCTCCACTTT. The encoded protein is CAWSPPRSLASPLHF.

V is TRBV7-9 and J is TRBJ2-7; TRBD1 matches 9 bases. CDR3 length: 14 residues. The germline CDR1 and CDR2 sequences are SEHNR and FQNEAQ (reference sequence). Trimming cost V 3 bases and J 2 bases; bases outside gene matches: 2. The CDR3 loop reads CASSFGTGTYEQYF. CDR3 DNA: TGTGCCAGCAGCTTCGGGACAGGGACCTACGAGCAGTACTTC.

This clone was seen a few times. The chain combines TRBV27 with TRBJ2-5, with D perhaps matching TRBD2 (6 bases). CDR1 is MNHEY, CDR2 SMNVEV, per germline (reference sequence). The V end lost 5 bases, the J end lost 3 bases, and 16 bases lay between the germline ends. The CDR3 has 15 residues. CDR3 bases: TGTGCCAGCAGTCCTTGGGGCGGGGAAAAAGAGACCCAGTACTTC. Translating gives CASSPWGGEKETQYF.

This sequence joins TRBV6-5 and TRBJ2-2; D unresolved. CDR1 and CDR2 (germline): MNHEY, SVGAGI. The CDR3 runs to 12 residues. Trimming took 8 bases from V and 3 from J, leaving 7 bases between them. CDR3 sequence (DNA): TGTGCCAGCTGGCCGGACACCGGGGAGCTGTTTTTT. Translated, it gives CASWPDTGELFF.

This clone showed up just a few times. This chain uses TRBV29-1 with TRBJ2-5; TRBD2 matches at 9 bases. With V trimmed by 6 bases and J by 2 bases, 7 bases remained unmatched. The CDR3 is made up of 14 amino acids. Per the germline V gene, CDR1 is SQVTM and CDR2 is ANQGSEA. The CDR3 protein is CSVEGLAGQETQYF. Here the CDR3 DNA reads TGCAGCGTGGAGGGTCTAGCGGGGCAAGAGACCCAGTACTTC.

V gene TRBV7-2 combines with J gene TRBJ1-2; TRBD1 is a possible D gene (5 bases). With 5 bases removed from V and 4 bases from J, the gap between germline ends came to 17 bases. CDR3 length equals 15 residues. The germline V gene encodes CDR1 SGHTA and CDR2 FQGNSA. This chain's CDR3 is CASSPLGGAGYGYTF. CDR3 DNA sequence: TGTGCCAGCAGCCCCCTGGGAGGGGCCGGCTATGGCTACACCTTC.

This clone was observed a handful of times. The V gene is TRBV30, the J gene TRBJ2-7; tentative D call: TRBD2 (5 bases). The CDR3 sequence is 14 residues long. V shed 0 bases and J shed 2 bases, with 11 bases lying between them. CDR1 and CDR2 from the germline V gene are GTSNPN and SVGIG (reference sequence). The DNA for the CDR3 is TGTGCCTGGAGTGTACTGGACGGGACCTACGAGCAGTACTTC. This sequence encodes CAWSVLDGTYEQYF.

The chain carries TRBV20-1 and TRBJ1-1; a weak D match, TRBD1 (5 bases). Germline values: CDR1 DFQATT, CDR2 SNEGSKA (reference sequence). Between the trimmed V and J ends, which lost 7 bases and 7 bases, there was a span of 13 bases. This CDR3 comprises 11 residues. The CDR3 sequence: CSVWGRGEAFF. The CDR3 coding sequence is TGCAGTGTATGGGGACGGGGTGAAGCTTTCTTT.

V is TRBV4-2 and J is TRBJ1-5, with 8 bases that match TRBD1. Germline CDR1 and CDR2: LGHNA and YNFKEQ. Unmatched junction bases numbered 10, after V lost 3 bases and J lost 12 bases. The CDR3 is 14 amino acids. The CDR3 sequence is CASSHSGGQAVQHF. DNA of the CDR3: TGTGCCAGCAGCCACTCAGGGGGACAGGCGGTCCAGCATTTT.

The rearrangement links TRBV5-6 to TRBJ2-7; the D gene is possibly TRBD1 (6 bases). Trimming pared 0 bases from V and 5 bases from J, leaving 12 bases between. This CDR3 is built from 14 residues. Germline values: CDR1 SGHDT, CDR2 YYEEEE. CDR3 bases: TGTGCCAGCAGCTTGGGCAGGGGCGCCGACGAGCAGTACTTC. Translated: CASSLGRGADEQYF.

The chain links TRBV11-2 to TRBJ2-3; 7 bases are shared with TRBD1. J lost 2 bases, V lost 4 bases, and 15 bases had no gene match. CDR3 size: 18 residues. Germline CDR1 is SGHAT and CDR2 is FQNNGV. CDR3 in DNA: TGTGCCAGCAGCTCCAGCTCGTCGGGACAGAGAAACACAGATACGCAGTATTTT. This gives the protein CASSSSSSGQRNTDTQYF.

The chain employs TRBV6-5 and TRBJ1-1; TRBD1 is a possible D gene (5 bases). The V gene lost 5 bases and the J gene lost 3 bases, with 10 bases spanning the gap. The CDR3 length is 13 residues. The V gene's germline CDR1 is MNHEY and CDR2 SVGAGI. The chain's CDR3 is CASSNMGDTEAFF. Here the CDR3 DNA reads TGTGCCAGCAGTAATATGGGGGACACTGAAGCTTTCTTT.

This clone was observed a single time. The V call is TRBV7-9, the J call TRBJ2-5; 7 bases are shared with TRBD1. The CDR3 extends over 15 amino acids. Germline CDR1 is SEHNR and CDR2 is FQNEAQ (reference sequence). Unmatched junction bases numbered 6, after V lost 5 bases and J lost 0 bases. The DNA of the CDR3 is TGTGCCAGCAGCCGGACCCAGGGGGACCAAGAGACCCAGTACTTC. The encoded protein is CASSRTQGDQETQYF.

The genes are TRBV15 and TRBJ1-5, with 12 bases lining up with TRBD1. The CDR3 is 15 amino acids. Trimming removed 8 bases from V and 3 bases from J; junction bases left unmatched: 5. CDR1 is LNHNV, CDR2 YYDKDF, per germline (reference sequence). As DNA, the CDR3 is TGTGCCACCCGGGACAGGGGGCCCTCCAATCAGCCCCAGCATTTT. It codes for CATRDRGPSNQPQHF.

This clone was picked up a small number of times. This chain joins TRBV27 and TRBJ2-7; 7 nucleotides line up with TRBD1. With 4 bases clipped from V and 5 bases from J, the junction kept 2 bases outside the gene matches. Germline V CDR1 and CDR2: MNHEY, SMNVEV (reference sequence). The CDR3 has 12 residues. DNA of the CDR3: TGTGCCAGCAGTTGGACAGGAGACGAGCAGTACTTC. Its translation is CASSWTGDEQYF.

In nucleotides, the CDR3 is TGTGCCTGGAGTGGCTCAAGCGGGGGGGCGGGGGAAGAGACCCAGTACTTC. It is translated as CAWSGSSGGAGEETQYF. This chain connects TRBV30 to TRBJ2-5, with 10 bases lining up with TRBD2. The germline CDR1 and CDR2 sequences are GTSNPN and SVGIG (reference sequence). The trim removed 1 base at V and 3 bases at J, leaving 11 bases unmatched. CDR3 size: 17 residues.

The rearrangement joins TRBV5-1 to TRBJ2-5; D is uncertain. V was trimmed by 0 bases and J by 5 bases, leaving 11 bases between them. CDR3 length equals 14 residues. CDR1 is SGHRS, CDR2 YFSETQ, per germline. The CDR3 region is CASSLEQLEETQYF. The CDR3 DNA reads as TGCGCCAGCAGCTTGGAGCAGTTAGAGGAGACCCAGTACTTC.

The genes are TRBV6-1 and TRBJ2-3; the match to TRBD2 covers 9 bases. The CDR3 extends over 14 amino acids. V trimming: 8 bases; J trimming: 5 bases; junction bases outside the gene matches: 8. Germline V CDR1 and CDR2: MNHNS, SASEGT. The DNA for the CDR3 is TGTGCCAGCTCGGTAGCGGGGGAAGGAGATACGCAGTATTTT. This translates into CASSVAGEGDTQYF.

This clone was picked up a small number of times. The chain carries TRBV29-1 and TRBJ2-7; D not certain. Germline assignment: CDR1 SQVTM and CDR2 ANQGSEA. Trimming cost V 3 bases and J 0 bases, with 12 bases left between them. This CDR3 comprises 14 residues. The DNA for the CDR3 is TGCAGCGTTGAGACTGATTATAGCTCCTACGAGCAGTACTTC. Encoded protein: CSVETDYSSYEQYF.

CDR3: CSVDGDSYNEQFF. CDR3 coding DNA: TGCAGCGTTGACGGCGACTCCTACAATGAGCAGTTCTTC. The chain couples TRBV29-1 to TRBJ2-1; D gene ambiguous. Germline loops: CDR1 SQVTM, CDR2 ANQGSEA. The CDR3 sequence is 13 residues long. Trimming cost V 3 bases and J 0 bases, with 6 bases left between them.

This clone was found a few times. The rearrangement joins TRBV7-8 to TRBJ2-7, with D hard to call. CDR1 SGHVS and CDR2 FQNEAQ come from the germline V gene. Deletions cut 1 base from V and 3 bases from J, with 10 bases between. CDR3 length equals 14 residues. This chain's CDR3 is CASSLEHPDYEQYF. In DNA, the CDR3 is TGTGCCAGCAGCTTAGAGCACCCAGACTACGAGCAGTACTTC.

This clone turned up a few times. V gene TRBV27 combines with J gene TRBJ1-2, with 7 bases identical to TRBD1. CDR1 and CDR2 from the germline V gene are MNHEY and SMNVEV (reference sequence). The CDR3 is 12 residues long. Trimming cost V 3 bases and J 7 bases; bases outside gene matches: 2. The CDR3 bases are TGTGCCAGCAGTTTTTCAGGGGGTGGCTACACCTTC. Protein: CASSFSGGGYTF.